These 4 T cell receptor beta chains share one sample of origin, sequenced in a study of T cells in Graves' hyperthyroidism and ophthalmopathy. TCR beta CDR3 region amplification was performed from RNA transcripts. HTBI primers were the set used in a first-round RT-PCR of the TCR CDR3. TCRdb ran MiXCR on the multiplex PCR reads and lists one entry per CDR3 protein. The table has 750,000 to 950,000 distinct CDR3 sequences, over 35% seen once. Source material: blood. The receptor set was obtained from a man between 18 and 29 years old with Graves' hyperthyroidism.

The J gene is TRBJ2-5, the V gene TRBV10-3; tentatively, D is TRBD1 (6 bases). With 4 bases removed from V and 3 bases from J, the gap between germline ends came to 9 bases. Germline V gives CDR1 ENHRY, CDR2 SYGVKD. This CDR3 is built from 13 residues. CDR3 residues: CAISGDTKETQYF. In DNA, the CDR3 is TGTGCCATCAGTGGGGACACCAAAGAGACCCAGTACTTC.

This rearrangement joins TRBV7-2 to TRBJ1-1; the D gene is possibly TRBD1 (5 bases). V was clipped by 5 bases and J by 3 bases, with 13 bases between them. The CDR3 is 14 residues long. Germline lookup yields CDR1 SGHTA and CDR2 FQGNSA. CDR3 amino acids: CASSPQVHHTEAFF. The CDR3 nucleotides are TGTGCCAGCAGCCCACAGGTCCATCACACTGAAGCTTTCTTT.

This clonotype showed up many times. The chain links TRBV20-1 to TRBJ1-2, with a possible D match to TRBD1 (6 bases). This CDR3 is built from 14 residues. The germline V and J ends were trimmed by 1 base and 3 bases, with 12 bases remaining between them. Looked up from germline, CDR1 is DFQATT and CDR2 is SNEGSKA (reference sequence). This CDR3 is CSARGQGFDYGYTF. CDR3 DNA sequence: TGCAGTGCTAGAGGGCAGGGGTTTGACTATGGCTACACCTTC.

This clonotype was found a few times. The gene calls are TRBV7-9 and TRBJ2-2; D possibly corresponds to TRBD1 (6 bases). The CDR3 loop spans 14 amino acids. Germline CDR1 reads SEHNR; CDR2 reads FQNEAQ (reference sequence). Trimming pared 5 bases from V and 5 bases from J, leaving 12 bases between. The CDR3 loop reads CASSKQGQTGELFF. CDR3 DNA sequence: TGTGCCAGCAGCAAACAGGGACAAACCGGGGAGCTGTTTTTT.